This T cell receptor (beta chain) was captured in a study of T cells after yellow fever vaccination (dated by TCRdb to about 2019). General notes on the study: Staining for CD3, CD45RA, CCR7 and CD95 was used to sort memory subsets (EM, EMRA, CM and Tscm) on a BD FACS Aria III. Blood was collected at multiple timepoints before and after primary and secondary immunization, and bulk PBMC replicates and cell subsets were isolated. The cohort comprised two healthy male donors, one aged 18 to 30 and one aged 30 to 40 years. Memory subsets were sorted on days 0, 15 and 45 and at 18 months following primary vaccination, and on days 0, 15 and 45 following the 30-year booster. To follow T-cell clones before and after both primary and booster YFV17D yellow fever vaccination, bulk TCR alpha and beta repertoires underwent longitudinal sequencing. The SMART-Seq v4 Ultra Low Input RNA kit was used to prepare libraries from fractions with low cell numbers. The investigation overall reported the following: Because only two donors were included in the study, the extent to which the findings can be generalized is limited. On day 0, almost all vaccine-responding clonotypes were below detection in the sorted memory subsets. Compared with the primary T-cell response, the secondary T-cell response was weaker but faster, peaking on day 5 rather than day 15. After the booster, most of the clones that had expanded following primary vaccination were detected again (roughly 96% of CD4 and around nine tenths of CD8), which suggests that memory was broadly maintained. A small share of clonotypes was detected in both CD4 and CD8 compartments, with the overlap likely arising from convergent recombination. FACS-sorted repertoires could contain abundant contaminating clonotypes from the bulk population, so computational filtering was required.

The sequencing machine was an Illumina NovaSeq 6000. TCR cDNA was synthesized by 5'RACE template switching, which introduced a universal primer site and unique molecular identifiers. Priming for cDNA synthesis came from both the TCR alpha and TCR beta constant segments. Two PCR steps were used to amplify libraries, with sample barcodes and sequencing adapters being added in the second step. Sequencing of the libraries was done on either Illumina HiSeq 2500 (2x100 bp) or NovaSeq (2x150 bp). Under the source paper's analysis protocol: MIGEC was used to demultiplex reads and collapse the reads into UMI consensus sequences, and MiXCR was used for V(D)J alignment. Vaccine-responding clonotypes were defined with edgeR using replicate PBMC samples, requiring FDR below 0.01 and a log2 fold change above 5 up to day 15. Each bulk clonotype received a CD4 or CD8 identity based on whether the sequenced CD4 or CD8 repertoire contained that clonotype at higher abundance. To estimate how each clone was distributed across memory phenotypes, clonotype frequencies in memory subsets were weighted by FACS-sorted cell numbers. The public sequencing data were trimmed at Q25 with fastp and processed into clonotypes with MiXCR by TCRdb, which kept only in-frame beta chains. Duplicate CDR3 protein sequences are folded into a single record with the most common DNA and genes. TCRdb's processing, not the study's, gives the V and J calls here. The sample records 50,000 to 60,000 distinct CDR3 sequences, around 5.4% of which are singletons. The ten largest clones capture 25% to 40% of the sample.

With regard to this clonotype: A much larger clone differs by one base, so this may be a read error.

The treatment or condition label of this sample denotes: live attenuated yellow fever vaccine strain. PBMCs were isolated from peripheral blood using a standard Ficoll-Paque protocol. For sorted memory subsets, RNA extraction was done with the RNeasy Micro Kit. CDR1 and CDR2 are drawn from the germline V gene (reference sequence): SEHNR, FQNEAQ. Counted from cysteine to phenylalanine, this CDR3 has 13 amino acids. The kept DNA is CDR3 alone, 39 bases in frame from the first base. This receptor was identified in a man aged 18 to 30 who received the YFV17D yellow fever vaccine. Source: PBMCs, either bulk or a sorted T-cell subset (CD4+, CD8+, memory, or dextramer-sorted; not recorded which), taken on the day of the yellow fever booster vaccination. The chain was built from TRBV7-9 and TRBJ2-1; a confident D gene designation cannot be given. The CDR3 amino acid sequence is: CASSTTSYTEQFF. DNA sequence: TGTGCCAGCAGCACGACCTCCTACACTGAGCAGTTCTTC. Joined to the reference TRBV7-9 and TRBJ2-1 proteins, this CDR3 gives the full variable domain: DTGVSQNPRHKITKRGQNVTFRCDPISEHNRLYWYRQTLGQGPEFLTYFQNEAQLEKSRLLSDRFSAERPKGSFSTLEIQRTEQGDSAMYLCASSTTSYTEQFFGPGTRLTVL.